This T cell receptor beta chain was observed in a study of T cell responses to AZD1222 COVID-19 vaccine. Overall study findings and caveats: Vaccination with two AZD1222 doses was followed by a rise in Spike-specific TCR breadth and depth. Nearly half of unique spike-specific TCRs reportedly avoided B.1.351 and B.1.1.7 mutated regions. Females made up more of the donors, who were largely white British, and clonal diversity may have come out too low.

Trimming removed 2 bases at V and 4 bases at J, with 14 bases between. Germline CDR1 is MNHNS and CDR2 is SASEGT. The CDR3 has 15 residues. Worth noting for this clone: What it binds is unknown.

Here immunoSEQ multiplex PCR was the method, and the copy in TCRdb shows in-frame clones only, minus some. This table holds about 100,000 clones, roughly 85% found once. Second doses were pooled across both intervals (about 4 or about 12 weeks). The chain employs TRBV6-1 and TRBJ2-5, with D tentatively TRBD2 (7 bases). Sequenced material: peripheral blood, taken 28 days after the second AZD1222 dose. The sequence derives from an adult who received the AZD1222 COVID-19 vaccine. The CDR3 loop is CASSERGGVGETQYF. CDR3 coding DNA: TGTGCCAGCAGTGAAAGAGGGGGGGTCGGAGAGACCCAGTACTTC.